This passage covers 10 T cell receptor beta chains from one sample sequenced in a study of a mutant IDH1 vaccine in newly diagnosed glioma. This table comes from immunoSEQ multiplex PCR, and its TCRdb copy is limited to in-frame clones, with some not included. Altogether approximately 12,000 clones are present, around 81% being singletons, with the ten largest covering approximately 18%. Time point meaning: week 47, end of study. A single vaccine dose contained 300 ug of mutant IDH1 20-mer peptide, and topical imiquimod was used with it. The antigens for these receptors are not known. The input for sequencing was PBMCs, taken from a glioma patient whose treatment included an IDH1 peptide vaccine. The receptors derive from a man younger than 45 with glioma.

V and J are TRBV29-1 and TRBJ2-1; no definite D call. Germline V gene sequence: CDR1 SQVTM, CDR2 ANQGSEA. V was cut by 7 bases and J by 5 bases, with 6 bases left in between. The CDR3 consists of 10 residues. The CDR3 spells CSAWDNEQFF. The CDR3 DNA reads TGCAGCGCGTGGGACAATGAGCAGTTCTTC.

This clone was found a few times. The chain is built from TRBV11-2 and TRBJ1-4; 7 nucleotides line up with TRBD1. The V gene's germline CDR1 is SGHAT and CDR2 FQNNGV. J was trimmed by 0 bases and V by 5 bases; bases with no gene match: 3. There are 15 residues in the CDR3. The CDR3 DNA reads TGTGCCAGCAGCCACGGGACAGCAACTAATGAAAAACTGTTTTTT. Translated: CASSHGTATNEKLFF.

The chain has TRBV7-8 and TRBJ1-1; D is possibly TRBD1 (5 bases). V dropped 5 bases and J dropped 2 bases, with 15 bases sitting between them. From germline, CDR1 is SGHVS and CDR2 FQNEAQ. The CDR3 totals 15 residues. The CDR3 here is CASSPSKGTNTEAFF. The CDR3 DNA reads TGTGCCAGCAGCCCTAGTAAGGGGACTAACACTGAAGCTTTCTTT.

The chain is built from TRBV7-2 and TRBJ1-2; TRBD1 matches at 7 bases. J lost 8 bases, V lost 5 bases, and 5 bases had no gene match. This CDR3 spans 12 amino acids. The germline CDR1 and CDR2 sequences are SGHTA and FQGNSA. For the CDR3, the DNA is TGTGCCAGCAGCCCGACAGGGCTCGGCTACACCTTC. Its translation: CASSPTGLGYTF.

This clone has only one observation. The chain links TRBV19 to TRBJ1-1; TRBD1 agrees at 9 bases. With 8 bases clipped from V and 7 bases from J, the junction kept 14 bases outside the gene matches. Germline-derived CDR1 and CDR2 are LNHDA and SQIVND (reference sequence). This CDR3 has 15 residues. CDR3 protein: CASGFTGGAYGEAFF. As DNA, the CDR3 is TGTGCCAGTGGATTCACAGGGGGCGCTTATGGTGAAGCTTTCTTT.

The chain uses TRBV11-2 and TRBJ2-5; 10 nucleotides agree with TRBD1. After removal of 1 base from V and 6 bases from J, the junction contained 2 bases not matched to a gene. The germline CDR1 and CDR2 sequences are SGHAT and FQNNGV. There are 14 residues in the CDR3. DNA of the CDR3: TGTGCCAGCAGCTTAGGGACAGGGGGACAGACCCAGTACTTC. This translates into CASSLGTGGQTQYF.

V is TRBV6-6 and J is TRBJ2-3; D gene unclear. V was clipped by 1 base and J by 2 bases, with 7 bases between them. The V gene's germline CDR1 is MNHNY and CDR2 SVGAGI (reference sequence). CDR3 size: 14 residues. The CDR3 nucleotides are TGTGCCAGCAGTTACTTTGAAGTCACAGATACGCAGTATTTT. It yields the protein CASSYFEVTDTQYF.

The V gene is TRBV6-6, the J gene TRBJ2-3; 8 bases agree with TRBD2. Germline trimming cut 8 bases from V and 2 bases from J; bases unmatched to any gene: 9. Germline values: CDR1 MNHNY, CDR2 SVGAGI (reference sequence). The CDR3 is 15 amino acids. CDR3 bases: TGTGCCAGCCGGCTAGCGGGCAGACTCACAGATACGCAGTATTTT. Translated, it gives CASRLAGRLTDTQYF.

The CDR3 loop is CSVEGTGNSYEQYF. In DNA form, the CDR3 reads TGCAGCGTTGAAGGTACAGGGAACTCCTACGAGCAGTACTTC. The chain combines TRBV29-1 with TRBJ2-7; possible D gene TRBD1, 6 bases. CDR3 size: 14 residues. CDR1 is SQVTM, CDR2 ANQGSEA, per germline. The ends were cut back, 1 base at V and 0 bases at J, with 10 bases in the middle.

V is TRBV5-5 and J is TRBJ2-7; 9 bases match TRBD2. Germline trimming cut 4 bases from V and 9 bases from J; bases unmatched to any gene: 11. Germline V gene sequence: CDR1 SGHKS, CDR2 YYEKEE (reference sequence). The CDR3 loop spans 14 amino acids. This CDR3 reads CASSMTSGAPGQYF. For the CDR3, the DNA is TGTGCCAGCAGCATGACTAGCGGAGCCCCCGGGCAGTACTTC.